Sequencing of this T cell receptor (beta chain) was carried out in a study of blood T cell repertoires in COVID-19. Across the whole study: Acute and convalescent COVID-19 samples came from the United States, Italy and Spain. T cells, B-cell-depleted T cells, or PBMCs provided the cDNA or gDNA that served as material.

This CDR3 is 15 amino acids long. In germline, CDR1 is LGHNT, CDR2 FRNRAP. Deletions cut 5 bases from V and 4 bases from J, with 15 bases between. Original handling: Reference gene primer amplification yielded estimated nucleated cell counts. The protocol was immunoSEQ multiplex PCR, while the TCRdb copy is restricted to in-frame clones and leaves out a portion. That table supplies the V and J calls and clone size; D and trimming were determined from the DNA. This table has 8,500 or so clones, about 80% appearing once. The chain joins TRBV12-5 to TRBJ2-1; weak D call: TRBD1 (6 bases). This TCR was recovered from a man between 65 and 85 years old with active COVID-19. Sequenced sample: peripheral blood. Here the CDR3 DNA reads TGTGCTAGTGGTATCGGACAGTCAGCTTACAATGAGCAGTTCTTC. This sequence encodes CASGIGQSAYNEQFF.